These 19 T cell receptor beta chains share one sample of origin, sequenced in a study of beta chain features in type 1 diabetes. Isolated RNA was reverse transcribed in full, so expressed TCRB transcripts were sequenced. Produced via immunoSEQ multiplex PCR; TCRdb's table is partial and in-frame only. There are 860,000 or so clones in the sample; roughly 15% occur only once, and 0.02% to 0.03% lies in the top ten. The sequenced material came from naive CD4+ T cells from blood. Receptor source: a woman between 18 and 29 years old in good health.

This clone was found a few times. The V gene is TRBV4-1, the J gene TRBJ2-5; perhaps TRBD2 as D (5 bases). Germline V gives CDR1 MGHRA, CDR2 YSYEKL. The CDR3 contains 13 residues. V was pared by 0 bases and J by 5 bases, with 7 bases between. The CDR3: CASSQDREETQYF. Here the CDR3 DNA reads TGCGCCAGCAGCCAAGATAGGGAGGAGACCCAGTACTTC.

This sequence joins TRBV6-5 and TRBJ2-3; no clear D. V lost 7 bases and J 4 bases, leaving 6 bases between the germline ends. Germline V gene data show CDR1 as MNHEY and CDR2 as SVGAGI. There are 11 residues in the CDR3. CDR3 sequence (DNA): TGTGCCAGCATAGGCGCAGATACGCAGTATTTT. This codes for CASIGADTQYF.

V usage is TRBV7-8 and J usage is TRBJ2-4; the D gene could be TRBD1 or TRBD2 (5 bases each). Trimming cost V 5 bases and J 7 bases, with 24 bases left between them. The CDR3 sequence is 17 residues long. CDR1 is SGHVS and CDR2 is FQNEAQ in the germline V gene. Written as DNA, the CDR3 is TGTGCCAGCAGCCCCGACCTAGGGACGCTATCTCATAACATTCAGTACTTC. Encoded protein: CASSPDLGTLSHNIQYF.

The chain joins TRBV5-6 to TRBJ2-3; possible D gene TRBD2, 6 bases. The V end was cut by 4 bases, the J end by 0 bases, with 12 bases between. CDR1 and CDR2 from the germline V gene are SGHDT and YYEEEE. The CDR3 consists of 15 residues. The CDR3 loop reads CASSPRGGSTDTQYF. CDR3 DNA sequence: TGTGCCAGCAGCCCGCGGGGCGGAAGCACAGATACGCAGTATTTT.

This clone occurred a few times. The CDR3 reads CASSQRRDSGANVLTF. In DNA, the CDR3 is TGCGCCAGCAGCCAGCGCAGGGACTCTGGGGCCAACGTCCTGACTTTC. This chain connects TRBV4-3 to TRBJ2-6; a possible D gene is TRBD1 (5 bases). Germline CDR1 reads LGHNA; CDR2 reads YSLEER. The ends were cut back, 3 bases at V and 0 bases at J, with 9 bases in the middle. The CDR3 spans 16 residues.

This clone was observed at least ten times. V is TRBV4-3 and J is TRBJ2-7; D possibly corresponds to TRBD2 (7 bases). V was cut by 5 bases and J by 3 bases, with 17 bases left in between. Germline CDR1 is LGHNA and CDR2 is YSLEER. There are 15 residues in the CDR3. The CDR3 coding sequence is TGCGCCAGCAGCGCGGGGGCTAGCGGAAACTACGAGCAGTACTTC. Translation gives CASSAGASGNYEQYF.

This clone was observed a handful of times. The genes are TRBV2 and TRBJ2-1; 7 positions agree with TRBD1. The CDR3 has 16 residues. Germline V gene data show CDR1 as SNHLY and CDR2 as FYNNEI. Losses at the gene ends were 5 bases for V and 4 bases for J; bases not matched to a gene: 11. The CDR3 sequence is CASSRNRDREYNEQFF. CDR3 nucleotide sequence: TGTGCCAGCAGTAGGAACCGGGACAGAGAGTACAATGAGCAGTTCTTC.

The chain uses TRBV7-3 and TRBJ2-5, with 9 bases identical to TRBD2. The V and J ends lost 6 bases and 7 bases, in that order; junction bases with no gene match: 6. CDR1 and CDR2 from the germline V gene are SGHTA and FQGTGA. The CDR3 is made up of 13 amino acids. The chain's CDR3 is CASSSGGRGTQYF. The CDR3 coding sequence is TGTGCCAGCAGTAGCGGGGGTAGAGGGACCCAGTACTTC.

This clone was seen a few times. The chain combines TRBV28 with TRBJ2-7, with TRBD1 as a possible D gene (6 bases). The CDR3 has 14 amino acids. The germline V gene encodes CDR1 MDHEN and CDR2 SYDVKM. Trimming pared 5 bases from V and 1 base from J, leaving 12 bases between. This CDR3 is CASSQATGSYEQYF. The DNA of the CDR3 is TGTGCCAGCAGTCAAGCGACAGGTTCCTACGAGCAGTACTTC.

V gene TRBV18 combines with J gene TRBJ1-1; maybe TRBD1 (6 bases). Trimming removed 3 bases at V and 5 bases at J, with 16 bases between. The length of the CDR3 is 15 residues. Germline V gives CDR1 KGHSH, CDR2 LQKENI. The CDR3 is CASSPSGGGGTEAFF. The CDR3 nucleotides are TGTGCCAGCTCACCGAGCGGGGGAGGGGGTACTGAAGCTTTCTTT.

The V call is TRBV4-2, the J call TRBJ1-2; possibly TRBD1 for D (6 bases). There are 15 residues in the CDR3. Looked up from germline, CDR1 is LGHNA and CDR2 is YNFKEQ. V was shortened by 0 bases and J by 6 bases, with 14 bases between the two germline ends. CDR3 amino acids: CASSQEGKQGDGYTF. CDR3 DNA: TGTGCCAGCAGCCAAGAAGGAAAACAGGGAGATGGCTACACCTTC.

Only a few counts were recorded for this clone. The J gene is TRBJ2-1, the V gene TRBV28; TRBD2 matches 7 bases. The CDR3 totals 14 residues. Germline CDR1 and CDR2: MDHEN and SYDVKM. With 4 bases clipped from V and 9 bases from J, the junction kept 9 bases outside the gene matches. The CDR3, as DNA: TGTGCCAGCAGTTCCCCTGGCGGGAGTTTTGAGCAGTTCTTC. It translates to CASSSPGGSFEQFF. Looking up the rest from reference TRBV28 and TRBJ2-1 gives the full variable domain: DVKVTQSSRYLVKRTGEKVFLECVQDMDHENMFWYRQDPGLGLRLIYFSYDVKMKEKGDIPEGYSVSREKKERFSLILESASTNQTSMYLCASSSPGGSFEQFFGPGTRLTVL.

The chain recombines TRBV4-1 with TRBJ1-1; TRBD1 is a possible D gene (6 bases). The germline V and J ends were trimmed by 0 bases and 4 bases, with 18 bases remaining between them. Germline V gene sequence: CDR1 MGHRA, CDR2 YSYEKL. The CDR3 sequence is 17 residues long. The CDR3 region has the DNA TGCGCCAGCAGCCAAGAAATTGGGGGGGCGCGCGGCACTGAAGCTTTCTTT. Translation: CASSQEIGGARGTEAFF.

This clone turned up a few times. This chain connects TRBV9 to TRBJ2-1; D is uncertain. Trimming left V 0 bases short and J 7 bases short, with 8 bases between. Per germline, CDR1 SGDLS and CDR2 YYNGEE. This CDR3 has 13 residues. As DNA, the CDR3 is TGTGCCAGCAGCGTAGGCCCCGGAAATGAGCAGTTCTTC. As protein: CASSVGPGNEQFF.

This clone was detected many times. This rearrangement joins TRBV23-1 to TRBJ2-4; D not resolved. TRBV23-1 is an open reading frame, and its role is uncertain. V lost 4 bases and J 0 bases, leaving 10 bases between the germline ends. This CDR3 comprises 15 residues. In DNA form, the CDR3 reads TGCGCCAGCAGTCTAACGTGTGGAGCCAAAAACATTCAGTACTTC. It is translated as CASSLTCGAKNIQYF.

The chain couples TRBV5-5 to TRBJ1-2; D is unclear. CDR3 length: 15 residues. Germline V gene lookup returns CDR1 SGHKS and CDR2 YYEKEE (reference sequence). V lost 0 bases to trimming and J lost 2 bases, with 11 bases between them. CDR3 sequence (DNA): TGTGCCAGCAGCTTGGGCAGTCAATTCAACTATGGCTACACCTTC. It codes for CASSLGSQFNYGYTF.

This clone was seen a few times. CDR3 loop: CASSLARISAVISGNTIYF. The CDR3 DNA follows: TGTGCCAGCAGCTTAGCGCGAATCTCGGCGGTGATCTCTGGAAACACCATATATTTT. This chain links TRBV7-8 with TRBJ1-3; D gene uncertain. V gave up 0 bases and J gave up 0 bases, with 18 bases separating them. In germline, CDR1 is SGHVS, CDR2 FQNEAQ. CDR3 size: 19 residues.

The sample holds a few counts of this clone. The DNA of the CDR3 is TGCGCCAGCAGCCCAAGGTTGTACCCCGGGGGCGATACGCAGTATTTT. This translates into CASSPRLYPGGDTQYF. V gene TRBV5-1 combines with J gene TRBJ2-3; D is perhaps TRBD1 or TRBD2 (6 bases each). V was pared by 4 bases and J by 6 bases, with 21 bases between. The V gene's germline CDR1 is SGHRS and CDR2 YFSETQ. This CDR3 region has 16 residues.

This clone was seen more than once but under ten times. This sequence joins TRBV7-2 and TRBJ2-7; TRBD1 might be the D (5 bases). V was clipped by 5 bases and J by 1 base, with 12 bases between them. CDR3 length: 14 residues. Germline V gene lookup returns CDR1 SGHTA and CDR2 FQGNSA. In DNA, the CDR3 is TGTGCCAGCAGCAAGCATACAGGATCCTACGAGCAGTACTTC. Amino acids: CASSKHTGSYEQYF.